These 20 T cell receptor beta chains came from one sample sequenced in a study of T cell repertoires in cytomegalovirus infection. TCRdb ran MiXCR on the reads and lists one entry per CDR3 protein. The sample has around 260,000 distinct CDR3 sequences, more than 20% seen once. Sequencing was performed on PBMCs. Every receptor here comes from a human donor in good health (CMV status not recorded). Some clones in this sample may be carry-over from other donors' samples.

V usage is TRBV24-1 and J usage is TRBJ2-5; D gene unclear. CDR3 length: 14 amino acids. V lost 11 bases and J 4 bases, leaving 19 bases between the germline ends. Germline CDR1 and CDR2: KGHDR and SFDVKD. CDR3 sequence reads: CASRKGTPRETQYF. CDR3 in DNA: TGTGCCAGTCGAAAGGGCACCCCCCGAGAGACCCAGTACTTC.

This chain links TRBV20-1 with TRBJ2-3, with D possibly being TRBD1 or TRBD2 (6 bases each). CDR1 is DFQATT, CDR2 SNEGSKA, per germline (reference sequence). The CDR3 consists of 12 residues. With 4 bases removed from V and 4 bases from J, the gap between germline ends came to 9 bases. In DNA form, the CDR3 reads TGCAGTGCTACCGGGGGCCCAGATACGCAGTATTTT. It yields the protein CSATGGPDTQYF.

In its sample, this clonotype was seen a few times. The chain couples TRBV27 to TRBJ2-1, with TRBD1 matching 9 bases. This CDR3 contains 16 residues. Germline CDR1 and CDR2: MNHEY and SMNVEV (reference sequence). With 9 bases clipped from V and 8 bases from J, the junction kept 17 bases outside the gene matches. The CDR3 region is CASRPRGQGFFYEQFF. Here the CDR3 DNA reads TGTGCCAGTCGACCCCGGGGACAGGGTTTTTTCTATGAGCAGTTCTTC.

The sample holds many counts of this clonotype. The chain couples TRBV7-2 to TRBJ1-6; D unresolved. From germline, CDR1 is SGHTA and CDR2 FQGNSA. CDR3 length equals 15 residues. The ends were cut back, 6 bases at V and 7 bases at J, with 16 bases in the middle. The CDR3: CASRRTASLNSPLHF. DNA of the CDR3: TGTGCCAGCAGGAGAACAGCGTCTTTAAATTCACCCCTCCACTTT.

A few counts support this clonotype. CDR3 sequence reads: CASSVPRGGNIQYF. The CDR3 nucleotides are TGTGCCAGCAGCGTCCCCCGGGGAGGAAACATTCAGTACTTC. The rearrangement joins TRBV2 to TRBJ2-4, with a weak D call TRBD2 (6 bases). Between the trimmed V and J ends, which lost 6 bases and 6 bases, there was a span of 15 bases. In germline, CDR1 is SNHLY, CDR2 FYNNEI. This CDR3 has 14 amino acids.

This clonotype was seen more than once but under ten times. The chain couples TRBV7-3 to TRBJ2-1; 10 bases align to TRBD1. Germline V CDR1 and CDR2: SGHTA, FQGTGA. The CDR3 sequence is 14 residues long. Trimming removed 5 bases from V and 7 bases from J; junction bases left unmatched: 5. The CDR3 nucleotides are TGTGCCAGCAGCCGGGGACAGGGGAGGAATGAGCAGTTCTTC. Translation gives CASSRGQGRNEQFF.

V is TRBV7-9 and J is TRBJ2-1; 7 bases are a match to TRBD1. Trimming took 3 bases from V and 6 from J; bases not matched to a gene: 11. Per germline, CDR1 SEHNR and CDR2 FQNEAQ (reference sequence). This CDR3 has 16 residues. Here the CDR3 reads CASSLRRQGVGNEQFF. CDR3 in DNA: TGTGCCAGCAGCTTGAGGAGACAGGGAGTAGGCAATGAGCAGTTCTTC.

The V and J genes are TRBV7-9 and TRBJ1-5; a weak D match, TRBD1 (5 bases). Germline values: CDR1 SEHNR, CDR2 FQNEAQ (reference sequence). Trimming stripped 1 base from V and 8 bases from J, with 12 bases between. There are 14 residues in the CDR3. CDR3 DNA sequence: TGTGCCAGCAGCTTAGGGGACCGAGGAAAGCCCCAGCATTTT. It yields the protein CASSLGDRGKPQHF.

The chain links TRBV7-2 to TRBJ2-3; 7 bases line up with TRBD2. CDR1 SGHTA and CDR2 FQGNSA come from the germline V gene. The length of the CDR3 is 13 residues. The trim removed 5 bases at V and 7 bases at J, leaving 6 bases unmatched. The CDR3 region is CASSPGGGNTQYF. The CDR3 DNA reads as TGTGCCAGCAGCCCCGGCGGGGGAAATACGCAGTATTTT.

This clonotype was counted ten times or more. This sequence joins TRBV7-2 and TRBJ1-4; D uncertain. The length of the CDR3 is 14 residues. Looked up from germline, CDR1 is SGHTA and CDR2 is FQGNSA. V lost 3 bases to trimming and J lost 1 base, with 6 bases between them. The CDR3 bases are TGTGCCAGCAGCTTTGGAGGAACTAATGAAAAACTGTTTTTT. Its translation is CASSFGGTNEKLFF.

This clonotype was seen a few times. The chain recombines TRBV28 with TRBJ1-5, with D tentatively TRBD1 (6 bases). CDR1 is MDHEN and CDR2 is SYDVKM in the germline V gene. Trimming removed 5 bases at V and 7 bases at J, with 18 bases between. There are 15 residues in the CDR3. The CDR3 spells CASSDGGIRRQPQHF. The CDR3 DNA reads as TGTGCCAGCAGTGACGGGGGCATTCGGCGGCAGCCCCAGCATTTT. Using reference TRBV28 and TRBJ1-5 for the parts outside the CDR3, the full variable domain is DVKVTQSSRYLVKRTGEKVFLECVQDMDHENMFWYRQDPGLGLRLIYFSYDVKMKEKGDIPEGYSVSREKKERFSLILESASTNQTSMYLCASSDGGIRRQPQHFGDGTRLSIL.

The gene calls are TRBV18 and TRBJ1-1; the D is unclear. This CDR3 spans 14 amino acids. Germline CDR1 KGHSH, CDR2 LQKENI. V dropped 0 bases and J dropped 3 bases, with 8 bases sitting between them. The CDR3 sequence is CASSPPTGYTEAFF. DNA of the CDR3: TGTGCCAGCTCACCACCTACGGGGTACACTGAAGCTTTCTTT.

This clonotype was seen more than once but under ten times. The genes are TRBV24-1 and TRBJ2-5, with a weak D call TRBD2 (5 bases). CDR3 length equals 13 residues. Trimming took off 6 bases at V and 2 bases at J, with 9 bases between the two ends. Germline V gene lookup returns CDR1 KGHDR and CDR2 SFDVKD. CDR3 loop: CATSLGMQETQYF. For the CDR3, the DNA is TGTGCCACCAGTCTCGGGATGCAAGAGACCCAGTACTTC.

This clonotype came up many times. The chain employs TRBV4-3 and TRBJ1-4; 7 bases agree with TRBD1. Germline lookup yields CDR1 LGHNA and CDR2 YSLEER. After removal of 0 bases from V and 5 bases from J, the junction contained 6 bases not matched to a gene. The CDR3 totals 16 residues. CDR3 protein: CASSQDPGQRNEKLFF. The CDR3 DNA follows: TGCGCCAGCAGCCAAGACCCGGGACAGAGAAATGAAAAACTGTTTTTT.

The chain joins TRBV29-1 to TRBJ2-2, with 10 bases lining up with TRBD2. Trimming removed 4 bases from V and 4 bases from J; junction bases left unmatched: 3. The CDR3 spans 14 residues. The V gene's germline CDR1 is SQVTM and CDR2 ANQGSEA. The CDR3 region has the DNA TGCAGCGTTGGGTTAGCGGGAGGCACCGGGGAGCTGTTTTTT. Translation gives CSVGLAGGTGELFF.

In regard to this clonotype: A much larger clone sits a single nucleotide away, making a read error possible. The V gene is TRBV28, the J gene TRBJ2-1; the D call may be TRBD1 or TRBD2 (7 bases each). Germline CDR1 MDHEN, CDR2 SYDVKM. CDR3 length equals 14 residues. For the CDR3, the DNA is TGTGCCAACAGTCCCGCAGGGGGAGGGAATGAGCAGTTCTTC. As protein: CANSPAGGGNEQFF.

The chain combines TRBV6-6 with TRBJ1-2; D is unresolved. The CDR3 totals 15 residues. V lost 0 bases to trimming and J lost 6 bases, with 14 bases between them. The V gene's germline CDR1 is MNHNY and CDR2 SVGAGI (reference sequence). For the CDR3, the DNA is TGTGCCAGCAGTTACTCGCGCAGCGTAAGGCATGGCTACACCTTC. Its protein is CASSYSRSVRHGYTF.

With regard to this clonotype: One junction end does not reproduce the germline sequence, and a read error may be involved. The genes are TRBV20-1 and TRBJ2-1; D not resolved. The CDR3 has 14 amino acids. Germline-derived CDR1 and CDR2 are DFQATT and SNEGSKA (reference sequence). The CDR3 sequence: CSARDETHYNERFF. The CDR3 DNA follows: TGCAGTGCTAGAGATGAGACGCACTACAATGAGCGGTTCTTC.

This clonotype was picked up a small number of times. The chain recombines TRBV30 with TRBJ2-1, with D unclear. The CDR3 contains 11 residues. CDR1 and CDR2 (germline): GTSNPN, SVGIG (reference sequence). The CDR3 loop is CTVGSYNEQFF. CDR3 in DNA: TGTACGGTGGGGTCCTACAATGAGCAGTTCTTC.

The chain links TRBV29-1 to TRBJ2-7; 8 nucleotides agree with TRBD2. V shed 5 bases and J 6 bases; nucleotides not matched to a gene: 9. The CDR3 runs 13 residues. The germline gives CDR1 SQVTM, CDR2 ANQGSEA. CDR3 region: CSVKGTSIREQYF. The CDR3 region has the DNA TGCAGCGTTAAAGGGACTAGTATTCGCGAGCAGTACTTC.